The source of this T cell receptor (beta chain) is a study of graft-versus-host responses after intestinal transplantation. Study-wide background: After anti-thymocyte globulin induction, recipients took tacrolimus and steroids for approximately three years. Study-level findings and limits: The highest levels of circulating GvH clones went along with early declines in HvG clones after transplant.

Trimming removed 0 bases at V and 9 bases at J, with 7 bases between. CDR1 SGHRS and CDR2 YFSETQ come from the germline V gene. The CDR3 has 12 residues. This table comes from immunoSEQ multiplex PCR, and its TCRdb copy is limited to in-frame clones, with some not included. The repertoire holds approximately 60,000 clones, with 70% to 90% as singletons. About this clone: Its specificity is not known.

The sample was PBMCs, taken 26 days after transplant. The source is a human patient who received an intestinal transplant, so some T cells may come from the graft donor. The rearrangement links TRBV5-1 to TRBJ2-1, with D possibly being TRBD1 (5 bases). CDR3 DNA sequence: TGCGCCAGCAGCTTGGCAGGGCCTGAGCAGTTCTTC. This codes for CASSLAGPEQFF.